This paragraph reports one TCR beta chain. The antigen remains unidentified. One end of the junction does not line up with germline, which may come from a read error. This sample was included in a study of cytomegalovirus exposure and HLA in healthy donors. Study-wide results and caveats: A missense DCLRE1C variant was associated with V- and J-gene trimming of TCR beta chains in a later analysis, and an independent cohort replicated the association.

PCR involved 60 Vbeta and 13 Jbeta primers. The assay was immunoSEQ multiplex PCR, and TCRdb's table has in-frame clones only and misses some. This sample has around 230,000 clones, with about 77% found just once. Per the germline V gene, CDR1 is SEHNR and CDR2 is FQNEAQ (reference sequence). The CDR3 runs to 16 residues. J is TRBJ1-4 and V is TRBV7-9; 7 bases line up with TRBD1. The TCR comes from a boy younger than 18 in good health and CMV-seronegative. Sequencing was performed on PBMCs. CDR3 protein: CSSSLRRGRGREKLFF. In nucleotides, the CDR3 is TGTTCCAGCAGCTTACGCCGCGGCAGGGGGAGGGAAAAACTGTTTTTT.